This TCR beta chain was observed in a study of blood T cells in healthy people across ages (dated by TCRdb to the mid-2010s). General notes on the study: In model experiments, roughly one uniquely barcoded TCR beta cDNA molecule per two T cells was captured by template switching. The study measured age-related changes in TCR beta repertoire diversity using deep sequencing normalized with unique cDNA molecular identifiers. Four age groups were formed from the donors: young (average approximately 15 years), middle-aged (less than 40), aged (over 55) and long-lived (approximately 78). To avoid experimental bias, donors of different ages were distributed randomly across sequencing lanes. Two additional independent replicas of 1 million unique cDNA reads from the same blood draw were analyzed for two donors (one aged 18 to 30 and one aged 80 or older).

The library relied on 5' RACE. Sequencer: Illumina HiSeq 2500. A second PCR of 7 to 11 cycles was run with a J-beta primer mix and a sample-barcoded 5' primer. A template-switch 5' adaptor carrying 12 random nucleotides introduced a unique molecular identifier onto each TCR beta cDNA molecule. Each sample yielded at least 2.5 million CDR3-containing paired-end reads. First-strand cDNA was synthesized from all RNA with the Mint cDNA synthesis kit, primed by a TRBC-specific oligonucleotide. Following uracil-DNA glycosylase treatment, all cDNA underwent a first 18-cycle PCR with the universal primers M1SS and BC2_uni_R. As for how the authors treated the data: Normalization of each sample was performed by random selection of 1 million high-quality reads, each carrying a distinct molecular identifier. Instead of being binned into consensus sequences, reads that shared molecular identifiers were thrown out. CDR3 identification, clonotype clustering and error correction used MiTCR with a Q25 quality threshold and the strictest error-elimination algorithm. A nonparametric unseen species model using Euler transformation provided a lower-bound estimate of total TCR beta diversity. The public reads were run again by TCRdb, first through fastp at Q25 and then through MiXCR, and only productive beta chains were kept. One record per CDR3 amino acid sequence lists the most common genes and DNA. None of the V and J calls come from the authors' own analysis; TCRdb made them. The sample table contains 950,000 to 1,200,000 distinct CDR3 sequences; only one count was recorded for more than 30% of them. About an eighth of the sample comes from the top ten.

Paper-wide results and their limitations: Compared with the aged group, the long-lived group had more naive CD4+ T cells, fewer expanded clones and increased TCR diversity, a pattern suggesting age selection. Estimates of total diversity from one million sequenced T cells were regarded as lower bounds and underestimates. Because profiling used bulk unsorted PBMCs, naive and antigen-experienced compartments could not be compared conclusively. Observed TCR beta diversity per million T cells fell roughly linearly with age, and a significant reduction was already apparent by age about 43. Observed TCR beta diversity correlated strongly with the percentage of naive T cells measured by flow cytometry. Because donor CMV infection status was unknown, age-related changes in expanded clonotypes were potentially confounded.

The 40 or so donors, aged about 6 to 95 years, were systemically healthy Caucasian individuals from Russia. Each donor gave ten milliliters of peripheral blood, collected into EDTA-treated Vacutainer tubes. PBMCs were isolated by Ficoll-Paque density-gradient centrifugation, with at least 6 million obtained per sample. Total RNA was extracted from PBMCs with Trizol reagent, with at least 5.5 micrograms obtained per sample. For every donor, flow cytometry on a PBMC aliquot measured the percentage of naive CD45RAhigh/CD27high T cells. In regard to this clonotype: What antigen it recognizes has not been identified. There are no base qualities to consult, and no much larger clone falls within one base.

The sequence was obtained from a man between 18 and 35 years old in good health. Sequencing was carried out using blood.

The CDR3 region has the sequence CASSLMGVGNTDTQYF. The DNA reads as follows: TGTGCCAGCAGCTTAATGGGGGTGGGGAACACAGATACGCAGTATTTT. This sequence uses TRBV7-3 and TRBJ2-3; the D gene could be TRBD1 or TRBD2, each one agreeing over 5 bases. CDR1 and CDR2 (SGHTA, FQGTGA) derive from the germline V gene. V is reduced by 1 base and J by 2 bases, leaving a spacing of 13 bases between them. CDR3 length: 16 amino acids, cysteine to phenylalanine. Only CDR3 DNA remains: 48 bases, in frame from the first base.